This TCR beta chain was sequenced in a study of blood T cell repertoires in COVID-19. Study-wide context: Sites in the United States, Italy and Spain provided acute and convalescent COVID-19 samples. From T cells, B-cell-depleted T cells, or PBMCs came the material, which was cDNA or gDNA.

CDR1 is SGHRS, CDR2 YFSETQ, per germline. V trimming: 3 bases; J trimming: 5 bases; junction bases outside the gene matches: 13. This CDR3 contains 17 residues. The authors' processing: Quantification of nucleated cells was approximated via reference gene primer amplification. Measured with immunoSEQ multiplex PCR; TCRdb has only the in-frame clones, and not every one. The V and J calls and clone size come from that table; D and trimming were worked out from the DNA. This sample yields roughly 180,000 clones, of which approximately 85% are seen a single time; about 1.2% belongs to the top ten. Sequenced sample: peripheral blood. This TCR derives from a man aged 55 to 70 who had recovered from COVID-19. This chain uses TRBV5-1 with TRBJ2-3; 9 nucleotides agree with TRBD2. The CDR3: CASSSPAGGYPQDTQYF. CDR3 coding DNA: TGCGCCAGCAGCTCCCCAGCGGGGGGCTATCCGCAAGATACGCAGTATTTT.